A selection of T cell receptor beta chains follows, all from one sample in a study of T cell responses to AZD1222 COVID-19 vaccine. Measured with immunoSEQ multiplex PCR; TCRdb has only the in-frame clones, and not every one. The table includes 250,000 to 300,000 clones, approximately 94% detected once. This sample comprised peripheral blood, obtained 28 days after the second AZD1222 dose. These receptors all stem from an adult who received the AZD1222 COVID-19 vaccine. Both conserved end residues are part of each CDR3. The D gene is left open where the match is weak. A row's size may be missing; if present it is once, few, many or a size class.

clone size	D gene	V gene	J gene	CDR3 DNA	CDR3 protein
-	-	TRBV11-2	TRBJ1-6	TGTGCCAGCAGCTCACCTGGGCAGTACTATAATTCACCCCTCCACTTT	CASSSPGQYYNSPLHF
-	TRBD2	TRBV24-1	TRBJ2-2	TGTGCCACCAGTGAATTAGGGACTAGCGGGAGGAACACCGGGGAGCTGTTTTTT	CATSELGTSGRNTGELFF
-	-	TRBV28	TRBJ2-7	TGTGCCACCAACGGAGGTACGTCCTACGAGCAGTACTTC	CATNGGTSYEQYF
-	-	TRBV12-3/TRBV12-4	TRBJ2-4	TGTGCCAGCAGTTTTGGGGAAAACATTCAGTACTTC	CASSFGENIQYF
-	TRBD1	TRBV27	TRBJ1-6	TGTGCCAGCAGTTCCCGGGCAGGGGGTAATTCACCCCTCCACTTT	CASSSRAGGNSPLHF
-	TRBD1	TRBV6-6	TRBJ1-2	TGTGCCAGCAGGCTATACCGGGACAGCGAGTATGGCTACACCTTC	CASRLYRDSEYGYTF
-	TRBD2	TRBV6-2/TRBV6-3	TRBJ2-1	TGTGCCAGCAGTTTCGGACTAGGCTCCTACAATGAGCAGTTCTTC	CASSFGLGSYNEQFF
-	-	TRBV5-4	TRBJ2-2	TGTGCCAGCAGCTTAGCCGAGAAGGGAAGGACCGGGGAGCTGTTTTTT	CASSLAEKGRTGELFF
-	-	TRBV6-2/TRBV6-3	TRBJ2-2	TGTGCCAGCAGTTGGGGCCGGACGAACACCGGGGAGCTGTTTTTT	CASSWGRTNTGELFF
-	-	TRBV3-1/TRBV3-2	TRBJ2-2	TGTGCCAGCAGAAGGACGGCGAACACCGGGGAGCTGTTTTTT	CASRRTANTGELFF
-	TRBD1	TRBV4-2	TRBJ2-2	TGTGCCAGCAGCCAAGGGACAGGTCGGAACACCGGGGAGCTGTTTTTT	CASSQGTGRNTGELFF
-	-	TRBV25-1	TRBJ2-1	TGTGCCAGCAGTGAACCTACAGGATTCAGCGAGCAGTTCTTC	CASSEPTGFSEQFF
-	-	TRBV3-1/TRBV3-2	TRBJ1-6	TGTGCCAGCAGCCCACGGCCCATCTATAATTCACCCCTCCACTTT	CASSPRPIYNSPLHF
-	TRBD1	TRBV6-5	TRBJ1-6	TGTGCCACCAGGACAGGGATGTCACCCCTCCACTTT	CATRTGMSPLHF
-	-	TRBV5-1	TRBJ2-3	TGCGCCAGCAGCACAGTCCCCAGCACAGATACGCAGTATTTT	CASSTVPSTDTQYF
few	-	TRBV28	TRBJ1-2	TGTGCCAGCAGCCCGCCGCATATCGTGTATGGCTACACCTTC	CASSPPHIVYGYTF
once	-	TRBV29-1	TRBJ1-4	TGCAGCGTTGCCGGGGGTCAGGGTGGCGAAAAACTGTTTTTT	CSVAGGQGGEKLFF
-	-	TRBV18	TRBJ2-7	TGTGCCAGCGCAAGACTGCCTACCTACGAGCAGTACTTC	CASARLPTYEQYF
-	-	TRBV28	TRBJ1-1	TGTGCCAGCAGACCTATATTGAGTCCAATAGCTTTCTTT	CASRPILSPIAFF
-	TRBD2	TRBV19	TRBJ2-3	TGTGCCAGTAGTAAAGGACTAGCGCCAGATACGCAGTATTTT	CASSKGLAPDTQYF
-	-	TRBV10-3	TRBJ1-2	TGTGCCATCAGTGGAGGAGGGACCAACTATGGCTACACCTTC	CAISGGGTNYGYTF